Below are 30 T cell receptor beta chains sequenced from a single sample in a study of OX40 agonist ivuxolimab in advanced cancers. Clones were read by immunoSEQ multiplex PCR, and TCRdb kept only the in-frame ones, dropping some. The table lists about 77,000 clones, over 70% of them singletons. Sequencing was performed on CD4+ or CD8+ T cells sorted from blood, taken in a trial of the OX40 agonist ivuxolimab. These receptors originate from an adult with an advanced solid tumor such as melanoma, head and neck, liver or kidney cancer.

With respect to this clone: At one end, the junction sequence differs from germline, possibly due to a read error. The chain is built from TRBV19 and TRBJ1-1; TRBD1 agrees at 11 bases. Germline V lookup: CDR1 LNHDA, CDR2 SQIVND (reference sequence). CDR3 length: 16 amino acids. CDR3 DNA: TGTGCCAGTAGGATAGACGGGACAGGGGGAGCCACTGAAGCTTTCTTT. Translating gives CASRIDGTGGATEAFF. Supplemented by reference TRBV19 and TRBJ1-1, the full variable domain reads DGGITQSPKYLFRKEGQNVTLSCEQNLNHDAMYWYRQDPGQGLRLIYYSQIVNDFQKGDIAEGYSVSREKKESFPLTVTSAQKNPTAFYLCASRIDGTGGATEAFFGQGTRLTVV.

The chain joins TRBV5-6 to TRBJ2-3; the match to TRBD1 covers 8 bases. J lost 4 bases, V lost 5 bases, and 3 bases had no gene match. The CDR3 has 13 amino acids. Germline V gives CDR1 SGHDT, CDR2 YYEEEE. In DNA form, the CDR3 reads TGTGCCAGCAGGCGACAGGGGTCAGATACGCAGTATTTT. Amino acid sequence: CASRRQGSDTQYF.

The rearrangement joins TRBV9 to TRBJ1-1; weak D call: TRBD1 (5 bases). This CDR3 is 16 amino acids long. V was cut by 3 bases and J by 0 bases, with 15 bases left in between. Germline CDR1 is SGDLS and CDR2 is YYNGEE. The CDR3 spells CASSAGLPGMNTEAFF. The DNA of the CDR3 is TGTGCCAGCAGCGCGGGACTCCCAGGCATGAACACTGAAGCTTTCTTT.

The genes are TRBV5-1 and TRBJ1-2; D ambiguous. Germline CDR1 SGHRS, CDR2 YFSETQ. V lost 4 bases, J lost 13 bases, and 17 bases lay in between. The CDR3 is 12 residues long. CDR3 in DNA: TGCGCCAGCAGCCGGGCCGGGGAGCAGCTCACCTTC. Translated: CASSRAGEQLTF.

This chain connects TRBV19 to TRBJ1-3, with a possible D match to TRBD1 (6 bases). CDR3 length: 15 amino acids. Germline lookup yields CDR1 LNHDA and CDR2 SQIVND (reference sequence). Trimming left V 5 bases short and J 4 bases short, with 15 bases between. CDR3 loop: CASSSQGRKGNTIYF. The CDR3 coding sequence is TGTGCCAGTAGTTCGCAGGGGAGGAAAGGAAACACCATATATTTT.

The chain combines TRBV25-1 with TRBJ1-1; a weak D match, TRBD1 (6 bases). In germline, CDR1 is MGHDK, CDR2 SYGVNS. Trimming left V 4 bases short and J 5 bases short, with 17 bases between. The CDR3 consists of 15 residues. The CDR3 region has the DNA TGTGCCAGCAGTGGTGGGGGCGCGCCGGGAACTGAAGCTTTCTTT. This codes for CASSGGGAPGTEAFF. Combining the CDR3 with reference TRBV25-1 and TRBJ1-1 gives the whole variable domain EADIYQTPRYLVIGTGKKITLECSQTMGHDKMYWYQQDPGMELHLIHYSYGVNSTEKGDLSSESTVSRIRTEHFPLTLESARPSHTSQYLCASSGGGAPGTEAFFGQGTRLTVV.

This clone was found once. V is TRBV7-9 and J is TRBJ2-1; 11 bases are shared with TRBD2. Germline loops: CDR1 SEHNR, CDR2 FQNEAQ (reference sequence). The trim removed 0 bases at V and 6 bases at J, leaving 10 bases unmatched. The CDR3 has 18 residues. The CDR3 is CASSLAPTSGRVVNEQFF. The CDR3 region has the DNA TGTGCCAGCAGCTTAGCACCTACTAGCGGGAGAGTGGTCAATGAGCAGTTCTTC.

The chain has TRBV2 and TRBJ1-2, with D possibly matching TRBD1 (6 bases). V was cut by 2 bases and J by 0 bases, with 7 bases left in between. The CDR3 is 14 amino acids. Per the germline V gene, CDR1 is SNHLY and CDR2 is FYNNEI. The DNA of the CDR3 is TGTGCCAGCAGTGAAAGGACAGCTAACTATGGCTACACCTTC. Translating gives CASSERTANYGYTF.

CDR3 bases: TGTGCCAGCAGTCCCCAAGAGACCCAGTACTTC. It translates to CASSPQETQYF. The J gene is TRBJ2-5, the V gene TRBV6-6; D gene unclear. The CDR3 sequence is 11 residues long. The V and J ends lost 5 bases and 1 base respectively, with 2 bases between them. CDR1 and CDR2 from the germline V gene are MNHNY and SVGAGI (reference sequence).

The rearrangement uses TRBV6-5 and TRBJ1-1; the D gene is possibly TRBD1 (5 bases). CDR1 and CDR2 (germline): MNHEY, SVGAGI. The CDR3 is made up of 15 amino acids. V lost 7 bases, J lost 2 bases, and 17 bases lay in between. For the CDR3, the DNA is TGTGCCAGCAACCGCTTAGACAGAGATAACACTGAAGCTTTCTTT. This codes for CASNRLDRDNTEAFF.

The J gene is TRBJ2-3, the V gene TRBV4-1, with TRBD2 matching over 14 bases. V shed 4 bases and J 0 bases; nucleotides not matched to a gene: 6. Germline loops: CDR1 MGHRA, CDR2 YSYEKL. The length of the CDR3 is 18 residues. CDR3 region: CASSLGLAGAASTDTQYF. CDR3 bases: TGCGCCAGCAGCCTGGGACTAGCGGGAGCTGCTAGCACAGATACGCAGTATTTT.

The J gene is TRBJ2-3, the V gene TRBV9, with TRBD1 identical over 12 bases. This CDR3 is built from 16 residues. Germline CDR1 is SGDLS and CDR2 is YYNGEE. V shed 2 bases and J 5 bases; nucleotides not matched to a gene: 6. The DNA for the CDR3 is TGTGCCAGCAGCGTGAGAGGGACAGGGGGCAAAGATACGCAGTATTTT. It is translated as CASSVRGTGGKDTQYF.

The genes are TRBV2 and TRBJ2-7; 7 nucleotides match TRBD1. The CDR3 contains 14 residues. V was pared by 2 bases and J by 2 bases, with 3 bases of the junction left unmatched. From germline, CDR1 is SNHLY and CDR2 FYNNEI. The CDR3 protein is CASSERGQAYEQYF. As DNA, the CDR3 is TGTGCCAGCAGTGAAAGGGGGCAGGCCTACGAGCAGTACTTC.

The J gene is TRBJ1-5, the V gene TRBV7-6, with D possibly being TRBD1 (5 bases). Germline lookup yields CDR1 SGHVS and CDR2 FNYEAQ. Trimming took 5 bases from V and 0 from J, leaving 17 bases between them. The CDR3 runs to 17 residues. CDR3 protein: CASSPEPGTYSNQPQHF. The DNA of the CDR3 is TGTGCCAGCAGCCCCGAGCCGGGGACCTATAGCAATCAGCCCCAGCATTTT.

The chain employs TRBV7-9 and TRBJ2-1, with TRBD2 matching 8 bases. CDR3 length: 14 residues. The ends lost 4 bases at V and 9 bases at J; junction bases unmatched: 8. Germline V lookup: CDR1 SEHNR, CDR2 FQNEAQ (reference sequence). CDR3 nucleotides: TGTGCCAGCAGCTATAGCGGGGCCCTCAGTGAGCAGTTCTTC. It specifies CASSYSGALSEQFF.

The chain uses TRBV5-1 and TRBJ2-1; 11 nucleotides agree with TRBD2. With V trimmed by 4 bases and J by 7 bases, 10 bases remained unmatched. Per the germline V gene, CDR1 is SGHRS and CDR2 is YFSETQ. CDR3 length: 16 amino acids. The CDR3 nucleotides read TGCGCCAGCAGCAAGGAGAAGCGGACTAGCGGGAATGAGCAGTTCTTC. It specifies CASSKEKRTSGNEQFF.

Note on this clone: Germline and junction disagree at one end, which may indicate a read error. The V call is TRBV5-6, the J call TRBJ2-7; D not certain. The CDR3 is 14 residues long. CDR1 is SGHDT, CDR2 YYEEEE, per germline. CDR3 sequence: CASSLSLGGYEQCF. The CDR3 DNA reads TGTGCCAGCAGCTTGTCCCTGGGCGGCTACGAGCAGTGCTTC.

Ten or more counts support this clone. The J gene is TRBJ2-3, the V gene TRBV6-4, with TRBD2 matching 12 bases. Germline assignment: CDR1 MRHNA and CDR2 SNTAGT. V trimming: 3 bases; J trimming: 4 bases; junction bases outside the gene matches: 2. The CDR3 length is 15 residues. CDR3 residues: CASSDLAGGPDTQYF. The CDR3 nucleotides are TGTGCCAGCAGTGATCTAGCGGGGGGGCCAGATACGCAGTATTTT.

The rearrangement links TRBV7-9 to TRBJ2-5, with D uncertain. The CDR3 sequence is 15 residues long. The V gene's germline CDR1 is SEHNR and CDR2 FQNEAQ (reference sequence). The V gene lost 5 bases and the J gene lost 0 bases, with 13 bases spanning the gap. CDR3 loop: CASSPIPTDQETQYF. In DNA form, the CDR3 reads TGTGCCAGCAGCCCGATTCCGACGGACCAAGAGACCCAGTACTTC.

The V gene is TRBV5-1, the J gene TRBJ2-5, with TRBD2 identical over 14 bases. The DNA end is a closer match to TRBJ2-7, so the J assignment may be wrong. Germline CDR1 and CDR2: SGHRS and YFSETQ. This CDR3 has 16 amino acids. In DNA, the CDR3 is TGCGCCAGCAGCTCCGGACTAGCGGGGGGCCTCGACGAGCAGTACTTC. It codes for CASSSGLAGGLDEQYF.

The chain uses TRBV5-4 and TRBJ1-1, with D maybe TRBD1 (5 bases). Between the trimmed V and J ends, which lost 2 bases and 7 bases, there was a span of 15 bases. Germline values: CDR1 SGHNT, CDR2 YYREEE (reference sequence). The CDR3 consists of 14 residues. The CDR3 spells CASSLDLGGIEAFF. CDR3 DNA: TGTGCCAGCAGCTTAGATCTGGGGGGGATTGAAGCTTTCTTT.

V gene TRBV18 combines with J gene TRBJ2-5, with D uncertain. Germline-derived CDR1 and CDR2 are KGHSH and LQKENI. The CDR3 extends over 12 amino acids. Trimming left V 2 bases short and J 2 bases short, with 3 bases between. The CDR3 coding sequence is TGTGCCAGCTCACCAGCACAAGAGACCCAGTACTTC. As protein: CASSPAQETQYF.

J is TRBJ2-5 and V is TRBV7-2; 7 bases align to TRBD1. Germline CDR1 SGHTA, CDR2 FQGNSA. This CDR3 comprises 12 residues. The V segment lost 4 bases and the J segment 7 bases; nucleotides outside the gene matches: 3. CDR3 amino acids: CASSSYRGTQYF. For the CDR3, the DNA is TGTGCCAGCAGCTCCTACAGGGGGACCCAGTACTTC.

The genes are TRBV18 and TRBJ2-5; 9 bases line up with TRBD2. The germline gives CDR1 KGHSH, CDR2 LQKENI. The CDR3 is made up of 13 amino acids. The V gene end was trimmed by 3 bases and the J gene end by 7 bases; junction bases not matched to a gene: 3. The CDR3 DNA is TGTGCCAGCTCACCGGGGACTAGCTGGACCCAGTACTTC. Translation: CASSPGTSWTQYF.

The chain has TRBV2 and TRBJ2-1; 9 nucleotides match TRBD2. Germline V lookup: CDR1 SNHLY, CDR2 FYNNEI. The CDR3 is 14 residues long. Trimming took 7 bases from V and 7 from J; bases not matched to a gene: 8. CDR3 residues: CASNPAGGGNEQFF. The DNA of the CDR3 is TGTGCCAGCAATCCAGCGGGGGGCGGGAATGAGCAGTTCTTC.

This chain joins TRBV5-1 and TRBJ2-3; weak D call: TRBD1 (5 bases). The V gene lost 1 base and the J gene lost 2 bases, with 8 bases spanning the gap. The CDR3 loop spans 14 amino acids. In germline, CDR1 is SGHRS, CDR2 YFSETQ. The CDR3, as DNA: TGCGCCAGCAGCTTGACAGGAGCCACAGATACGCAGTATTTT. It specifies CASSLTGATDTQYF.

This clone came up once. The J gene is TRBJ2-5, the V gene TRBV5-1; D is ambiguous. The assigned J gene may be wrong: the sequence end matches TRBJ2-7 better. Germline CDR1 is SGHRS and CDR2 is YFSETQ. This CDR3 comprises 11 residues. CDR3 DNA sequence: TGCGCCAGCAGATTAGGCTACGAGCAGTACTTC. Translating gives CASRLGYEQYF.

The chain is built from TRBV5-1 and TRBJ2-2, with D perhaps matching TRBD1 or TRBD2 (5 bases each). Germline CDR1 and CDR2: SGHRS and YFSETQ. The CDR3 contains 15 residues. V dropped 0 bases and J dropped 2 bases, with 8 bases sitting between them. CDR3 DNA sequence: TGCGCCAGCAGCTTGGTAAGGGACAACACCGGGGAGCTGTTTTTT. It yields the protein CASSLVRDNTGELFF.

The gene calls are TRBV7-2 and TRBJ2-7; D is uncertain. The CDR3 has 14 amino acids. Germline values: CDR1 SGHTA, CDR2 FQGNSA. The V gene lost 1 base and the J gene lost 1 base, with 8 bases spanning the gap. As DNA, the CDR3 is TGTGCCAGCAGCTTAGTTTTGGGGTCCTACGAGCAGTACTTC. Translation gives CASSLVLGSYEQYF. The full variable domain, rest sourced from reference TRBV7-2 and TRBJ2-7, is GAGVSQSPSNKVTEKGKDVELRCDPISGHTALYWYRQSLGQGLEFLIYFQGNSAPDKSGLPSDRFSAERTGGSVSTLTIQRTQQEDSAVYLCASSLVLGSYEQYFGPGTRLTVT.

This clone was detected once. The chain uses TRBV29-1 and TRBJ2-2; D might be TRBD1 (6 bases). Germline V gene sequence: CDR1 SQVTM, CDR2 ANQGSEA. Trimming removed 4 bases at V and 3 bases at J, with 12 bases between. The CDR3 has 14 amino acids. The CDR3 DNA sequence: TGCAGCGTTGCACAGGGATGGGACACCGGGGAGCTGTTTTTT. It translates to CSVAQGWDTGELFF.